Listed here are 2 T cell receptor beta chains from one sample, sequenced in a study of T cell responses to AZD1222 COVID-19 vaccine. Sequencing used immunoSEQ multiplex PCR; TCRdb keeps in-frame clones, though not all of them. The data contain just under 90,000 clones, about 88% of them singletons. The sample consisted of peripheral blood, taken 28 days after the second AZD1222 dose. The receptors were gathered from an adult who received the AZD1222 COVID-19 vaccine.

This clone was seen once. The CDR3 DNA reads TGTGCCAGCAGCCCCGGGGGCAATGGTGAGCAGTTCTTC. It translates to CASSPGGNGEQFF. The genes are TRBV4-2 and TRBJ2-1, with D possibly being TRBD1 or TRBD2 (6 bases each). Germline loops: CDR1 LGHNA, CDR2 YNFKEQ. With 4 bases removed from V and 9 bases from J, the gap between germline ends came to 13 bases. The CDR3 runs 13 residues.

Turning to this clone: The junction differs from germline at one of its ends, possibly a read error. This rearrangement joins TRBV20-1 to TRBJ2-7; 9 bases are shared with TRBD1. Germline V gene lookup returns CDR1 DFQATT and CDR2 SNEGSKA (reference sequence). This CDR3 has 10 amino acids. The CDR3 sequence is CSAGTGTGIF. The DNA for the CDR3 is TGCAGTGCTGGAACCGGGACAGGGATTTTC.